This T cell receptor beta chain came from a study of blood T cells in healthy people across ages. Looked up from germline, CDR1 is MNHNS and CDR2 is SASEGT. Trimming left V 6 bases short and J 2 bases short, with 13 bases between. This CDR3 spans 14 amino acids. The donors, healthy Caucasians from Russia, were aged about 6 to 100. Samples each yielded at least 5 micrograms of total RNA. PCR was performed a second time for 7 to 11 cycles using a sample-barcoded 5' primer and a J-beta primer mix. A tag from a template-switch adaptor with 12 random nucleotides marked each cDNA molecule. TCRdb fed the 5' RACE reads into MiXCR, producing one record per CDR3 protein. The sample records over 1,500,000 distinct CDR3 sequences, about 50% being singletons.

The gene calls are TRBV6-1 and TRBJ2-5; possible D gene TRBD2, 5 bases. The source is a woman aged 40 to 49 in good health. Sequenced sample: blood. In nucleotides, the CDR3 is TGTGCCAGCAGCCGAGCGGTGCGTCAAGAGACCCAGTACTTC. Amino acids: CASSRAVRQETQYF.